Shown below are 7 T cell receptor beta chains from a single sample sequenced in a study of CD8 T cells in Susac syndrome (dated by TCRdb to between 2018 and 2021). The library was generated by the immunoSEQ multiplex PCR assay. RNA was extracted using the RNeasy kit, and about 0.45 to 1 microgram was reverse transcribed with random hexamers. Starting from the raw public reads, TCRdb applied fastp trimming at Q25, assembled clones with MiXCR and retained in-frame beta chains. Every entry covers one CDR3 protein and lists the most common genes and DNA from its rows. The sample table shows about 150,000 distinct CDR3 sequences, and nearly 97% are seen once. The ten largest make up 0.15% of the sample. Sequencing input: CD8+ T cells from PBMCs. The receptors were gathered from a human donor with multiple sclerosis.

V is TRBV23-1 and J is TRBJ1-2; TRBD1 might be the D (6 bases). TRBV23-1 qualifies as an ORF whose function is uncertain. Trimming shortened V by 4 bases and J by 2 bases, and 11 bases separated the two germline ends. The CDR3 sequence is 14 residues long. This CDR3 is CASSRHRANYGYTF. The CDR3 DNA reads as TGCGCCAGCAGTCGTCACAGGGCGAACTATGGCTACACCTTC.

This sequence joins TRBV6-5 and TRBJ2-2; 14 bases line up with TRBD2. This CDR3 is built from 15 residues. CDR1 and CDR2 from the germline V gene are MNHEY and SVGAGI. V was clipped by 10 bases and J by 7 bases; unmatched bases: 8. The CDR3 DNA reads TGTGCCACCCGACTAGCGGGGGGGCCGAACGGGGAGCTGTTTTTT. Its translation is CATRLAGGPNGELFF.

V gene TRBV20-1 combines with J gene TRBJ2-3; 14 bases map to TRBD2. The CDR3 totals 16 residues. V lost 6 bases to trimming and J lost 2 bases; unmatched junction nucleotides: 7. Germline values: CDR1 DFQATT, CDR2 SNEGSKA (reference sequence). The CDR3 here is CSASRLAGGHTDTQYF. The DNA for the CDR3 is TGCAGTGCCTCCCGACTAGCGGGGGGGCACACAGATACGCAGTATTTT.

This clonotype was counted between two and nine times. CDR3 DNA: TGTGCCAGCAGCGTAGACTCTTACACAGATACGCAGTATTTT. Translated, it gives CASSVDSYTDTQYF. The genes are TRBV9 and TRBJ2-3, with D unclear. Germline lookup yields CDR1 SGDLS and CDR2 YYNGEE. The V end was cut by 0 bases, the J end by 2 bases, with 7 bases between. This CDR3 has 14 residues.

The chain has TRBV3-1 and TRBJ2-5; maybe TRBD1 (5 bases). Germline V lookup: CDR1 LGHDT, CDR2 YNNKEL (reference sequence). There are 16 residues in the CDR3. V was cut by 4 bases and J by 2 bases, with 17 bases left in between. The chain's CDR3 is CASSPYEGAYQETQYF. In nucleotides, the CDR3 is TGTGCCAGCAGCCCGTACGAAGGGGCCTATCAAGAGACCCAGTACTTC.

The rearrangement links TRBV6-1 to TRBJ1-2, with 10 bases that match TRBD1. CDR1 is MNHNS and CDR2 is SASEGT in the germline V gene. J was trimmed by 2 bases and V by 6 bases; bases with no gene match: 9. The CDR3 is 16 residues long. The CDR3, as DNA: TGTGCCAGCAGCCTCTCTGAGGACAGGGGGAACTATGGCTACACCTTC. This translates into CASSLSEDRGNYGYTF.

The chain is built from TRBV3-1 and TRBJ2-3, with D perhaps TRBD1 or TRBD2 (6 bases each). Germline lookup yields CDR1 LGHDT and CDR2 YNNKEL (reference sequence). V lost 1 base to trimming and J lost 4 bases, with 18 bases between them. The CDR3 extends over 17 amino acids. CDR3 coding DNA: TGTGCCAGCAGCCAAGTGTCGGGGGCGGTTTTAGCAGATACGCAGTATTTT. Amino acids: CASSQVSGAVLADTQYF.